Below are 5 T cell receptor beta chains sequenced from a single sample in a study of OX40 agonist ivuxolimab in advanced cancers. TCRdb keeps only in-frame clones here, not all; method: immunoSEQ multiplex PCR. The sample includes 65,000 to 95,000 clones, approximately 92% seen only once; the top ten take approximately 0.19%. Sequenced material: CD4+ or CD8+ T cells sorted from blood, taken in a trial of the OX40 agonist ivuxolimab. Receptor source: an adult with an advanced solid tumor such as melanoma, head and neck, liver or kidney cancer.

The chain has TRBV6-6 and TRBJ1-5, with 11 positions matching TRBD1. Trimming took 4 bases from V and 5 from J; bases not matched to a gene: 4. The V gene's germline CDR1 is MNHNY and CDR2 SVGAGI (reference sequence). This CDR3 contains 15 residues. CDR3 DNA: TGTGCCAGCAGTTGGGGGACAGGGGGTTATCAGCCCCAGCATTTT. This encodes CASSWGTGGYQPQHF.

The V and J genes are TRBV2 and TRBJ1-2; 8 bases are shared with TRBD1. Per the germline V gene, CDR1 is SNHLY and CDR2 is FYNNEI. Trimming at V came to 2 bases and at J to 4 bases, leaving 9 bases not matched to a gene. The CDR3 spans 16 residues. This CDR3 is CASSENGQGLLYGYTF. As DNA, the CDR3 is TGTGCCAGCAGTGAAAATGGACAGGGCCTCCTCTATGGCTACACCTTC.

This chain links TRBV5-4 with TRBJ1-2; a weak D match, TRBD1 (6 bases). Trimming took off 1 base at V and 4 bases at J, with 11 bases between the two ends. Looked up from germline, CDR1 is SGHNT and CDR2 is YYREEE (reference sequence). The CDR3 has 14 residues. In DNA form, the CDR3 reads TGTGCCAGCAGCTTGTCAGGGGCGCTCTATGGCTACACCTTC. It codes for CASSLSGALYGYTF.

This clone was observed once. The chain links TRBV18 to TRBJ2-1, with a possible D match to TRBD1 (6 bases). V lost 5 bases and J 3 bases, leaving 17 bases between the germline ends. The CDR3 length is 16 residues. Germline lookup yields CDR1 KGHSH and CDR2 LQKENI. The CDR3 protein is CASSSAGTPDYNEQFF. CDR3 nucleotide sequence: TGTGCCAGCTCAAGCGCCGGGACACCCGACTACAATGAGCAGTTCTTC. The whole variable domain, remainder taken from reference TRBV18 and TRBJ2-1, is NAGVMQNPRHLVRRRGQEARLRCSPMKGHSHVYWYRQLPEEGLKFMVYLQKENIIDESGMPKERFSAEFPKEGPSILRIQQVVRGDSAAYFCASSSAGTPDYNEQFFGPGTRLTVL.

J is TRBJ2-3 and V is TRBV5-1, with D unresolved. This CDR3 contains 15 residues. V lost 6 bases, J lost 3 bases, and 17 bases lay in between. Per germline, CDR1 SGHRS and CDR2 YFSETQ. The CDR3: CASKLVAAQTDTQYF. In DNA, the CDR3 is TGCGCCAGCAAGCTTGTAGCAGCTCAGACAGATACGCAGTATTTT.